The following is a T cell receptor (beta chain) sequence with its context. Its specificity is not known. The data were produced by immunoSEQ multiplex PCR, yet TCRdb's version contains in-frame clones alone and is incomplete. The data contain about 2.4 million clones, more than 90% of them singletons. It was into CD45RA+ naive and CD45RA-negative memory subsets that the CD4+ cells were split. This entry is derived from a study of shared clonotypes between healthy human individuals. The trim removed 2 bases at V and 7 bases at J, leaving 11 bases unmatched. The CDR3 length is 16 residues. CDR1 is GTSNPN, CDR2 SVGIG, per germline (reference sequence). The study, taken as a whole, reports: Approximately 4.6% of naive CD4 clonotypes were common to a handful of donors.

J is TRBJ1-2 and V is TRBV30, with TRBD1 matching 12 bases. The specimen sequenced was naive CD4+ T cells sorted from blood. Subset noted: CD45RA+ positively selected. This TCR was recovered from a man between 18 and 35 years old in good health. In nucleotides, the CDR3 is TGTGCCTGGAGTTTCATTACGGGACAGGGGGCGAGTGGCTACACCTTC. This codes for CAWSFITGQGASGYTF. Drawing the rest from reference TRBV30 and TRBJ1-2, the complete variable domain is SQTIHQWPATLVQPVGSPLSLECTVEGTSNPNLYWYRQAAGRGLQLLFYSVGIGQISSEVPQNLSASRPQDRQFILSSKKLLLSDSGFYLCAWSFITGQGASGYTFGSGTRLTVV.